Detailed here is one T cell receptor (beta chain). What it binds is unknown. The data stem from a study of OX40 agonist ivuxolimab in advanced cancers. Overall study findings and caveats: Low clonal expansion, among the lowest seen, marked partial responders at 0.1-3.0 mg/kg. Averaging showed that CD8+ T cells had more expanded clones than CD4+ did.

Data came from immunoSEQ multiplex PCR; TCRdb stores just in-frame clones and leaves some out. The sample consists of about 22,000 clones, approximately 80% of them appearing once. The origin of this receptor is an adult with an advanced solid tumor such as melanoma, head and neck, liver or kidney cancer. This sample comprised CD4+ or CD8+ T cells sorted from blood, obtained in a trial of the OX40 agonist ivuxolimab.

The CDR3 loop reads CASSWTGTVNEKLFF. The CDR3 bases are TGCGCCAGCAGCTGGACCGGGACGGTGAATGAAAAACTGTTTTTT. The genes are TRBV5-1 and TRBJ1-4; TRBD1 might be the D (5 bases). The CDR3 covers 15 residues. V lost 3 bases and J 5 bases, leaving 14 bases between the germline ends. Germline V gene lookup returns CDR1 SGHRS and CDR2 YFSETQ.